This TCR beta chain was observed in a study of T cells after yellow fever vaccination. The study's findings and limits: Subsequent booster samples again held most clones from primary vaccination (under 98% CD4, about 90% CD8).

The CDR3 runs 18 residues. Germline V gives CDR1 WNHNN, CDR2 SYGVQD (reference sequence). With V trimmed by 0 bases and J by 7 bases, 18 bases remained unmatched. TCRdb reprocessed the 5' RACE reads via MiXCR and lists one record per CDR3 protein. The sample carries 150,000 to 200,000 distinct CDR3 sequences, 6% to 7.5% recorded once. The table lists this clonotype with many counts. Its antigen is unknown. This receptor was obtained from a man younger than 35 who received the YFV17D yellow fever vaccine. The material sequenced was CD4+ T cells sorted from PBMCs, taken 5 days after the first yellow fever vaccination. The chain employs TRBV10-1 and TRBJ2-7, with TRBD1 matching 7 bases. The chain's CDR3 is CASSESTGRHSRIWEQYF. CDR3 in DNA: TGCGCCAGCAGTGAGTCGACAGGGCGGCATAGCCGCATTTGGGAGCAGTACTTC.